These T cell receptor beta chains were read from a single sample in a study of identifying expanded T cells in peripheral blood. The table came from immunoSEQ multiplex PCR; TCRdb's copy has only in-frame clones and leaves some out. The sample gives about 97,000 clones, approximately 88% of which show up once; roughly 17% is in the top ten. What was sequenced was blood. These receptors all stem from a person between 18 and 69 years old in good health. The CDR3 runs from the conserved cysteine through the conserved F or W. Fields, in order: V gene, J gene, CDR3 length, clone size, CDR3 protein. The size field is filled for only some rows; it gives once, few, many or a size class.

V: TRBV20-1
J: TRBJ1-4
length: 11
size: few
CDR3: CSVTADGKLFF

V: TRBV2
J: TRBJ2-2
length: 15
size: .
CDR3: CASRDGTGGTGELFF

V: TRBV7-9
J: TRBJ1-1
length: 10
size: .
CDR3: CAGSRTEAFF

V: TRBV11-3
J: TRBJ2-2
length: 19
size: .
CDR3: CASSLDNVDGSSNTGELFF

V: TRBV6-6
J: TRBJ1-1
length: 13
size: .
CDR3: CASSYSRTTEAFF

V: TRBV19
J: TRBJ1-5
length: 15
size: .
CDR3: CASSPADYSNQPQHF

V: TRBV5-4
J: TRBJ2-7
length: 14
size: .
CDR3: CASSSSLGGYEQYF

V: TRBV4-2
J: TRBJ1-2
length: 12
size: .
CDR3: CASSQDERGYTF

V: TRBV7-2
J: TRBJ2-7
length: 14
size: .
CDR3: CASSLDRSEYEQYF

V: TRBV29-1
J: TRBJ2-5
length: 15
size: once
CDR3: CSGISAGGIQETQYF

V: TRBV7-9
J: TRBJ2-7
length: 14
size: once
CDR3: CASSPPGGGYEQYF

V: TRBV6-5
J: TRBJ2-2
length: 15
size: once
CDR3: CASSYAAANTGELFF

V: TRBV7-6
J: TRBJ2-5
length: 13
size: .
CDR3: CASSRTGQETQYF

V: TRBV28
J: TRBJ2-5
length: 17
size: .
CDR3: CASSLGIRQGYQETQYF

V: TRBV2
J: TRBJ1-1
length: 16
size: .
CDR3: CASRKEQGFMNTEAFF